Shown below are 28 T cell receptor beta chains from a single sample sequenced in a study of naive and memory T cell subsets. The beta constant-region primer was an equimolar mix of two oligonucleotides covering TRBC1 and TRBC2. Nested alpha and beta constant-region primers with the SP2 primer drove four PCR rounds on ligated cDNA. In TCRdb, the UMI-ligation and nested PCR reads were re-called with MiXCR into one record per CDR3 protein. The data contain about 120,000 distinct CDR3 sequences, approximately 37% of them seen just once; the ten biggest clones take up approximately 0.88%. The sample consisted of central memory CD4+ T cells from blood. These TCRs come from a human donor in good health.

The V gene is TRBV6-1, the J gene TRBJ2-1; TRBD2 matches 12 bases. CDR1 and CDR2 (germline): MNHNS, SASEGT. CDR3 size: 15 residues. The trim removed 7 bases at V and 7 bases at J, leaving 8 bases unmatched. DNA of the CDR3: TGTGCCAGCAATTTCGGACTAGCGGGACCGAATGAGCAGTTCTTC. It codes for CASNFGLAGPNEQFF.

The rearrangement uses TRBV12-3 or TRBV12-4 and TRBJ1-2; 7 bases fit TRBD1. V gave up 4 bases and J gave up 8 bases; unmatched junction bases: 13. There are 15 residues in the CDR3. In DNA form, the CDR3 reads TGTGCCAGCAGTTACCGCGACAGGGCCGTGGGGGGCTACACCTTC. Protein sequence: CASSYRDRAVGGYTF.

The V and J genes are TRBV2 and TRBJ2-1, with D possibly TRBD1 on 5 matching bases. CDR3 size: 14 residues. Germline V lookup: CDR1 SNHLY, CDR2 FYNNEI. V lost 8 bases and J lost 9, with 20 bases in between. CDR3 in DNA: TGTGCCAGCTTATTTATCAGGGAACGTGGTGAGCAGTTCTTC. Protein product: CASLFIRERGEQFF.

This clonotype was detected ten times or more. The chain recombines TRBV3-1 with TRBJ1-1; D remains unclear. Germline CDR1 is LGHDT and CDR2 is YNNKEL (reference sequence). This CDR3 comprises 13 residues. Trimming cost V 3 bases and J 3 bases, with 8 bases left between them. The DNA for the CDR3 is TGTGCCAGCAGCCAGGACGTGGACACTGAAGCTTTCTTT. This sequence encodes CASSQDVDTEAFF.

The rearrangement uses TRBV9 and TRBJ2-1; D gene unclear. CDR3 length: 16 amino acids. CDR1 SGDLS and CDR2 YYNGEE come from the germline V gene. V gave up 0 bases and J gave up 1 base, with 11 bases separating them. The CDR3: CASSVEIVGSYNEQFF. DNA of the CDR3: TGTGCCAGCAGCGTAGAGATTGTCGGATCCTACAATGAGCAGTTCTTC.

The CDR3 sequence: CSAQPGSKPYYEQYF. DNA for the CDR3: TGCAGTGCCCAACCGGGGTCGAAACCTTACTACGAGCAGTACTTC. J is TRBJ2-7 and V is TRBV20-1, with D possibly being TRBD2 (5 bases). CDR3 length: 15 amino acids. V shed 6 bases and J shed 3 bases, with 21 bases lying between them. The germline V gene encodes CDR1 DFQATT and CDR2 SNEGSKA (reference sequence).

V gene TRBV28 combines with J gene TRBJ2-7; a weak D match, TRBD1 (6 bases). From germline, CDR1 is MDHEN and CDR2 SYDVKM. The CDR3 has 14 amino acids. The germline V and J ends were trimmed by 7 bases and 5 bases, with 18 bases remaining between them. CDR3 nucleotide sequence: TGTGCCAGCACCTACGCCCCAGGGGTCCACGAGCAGTACTTC. It encodes CASTYAPGVHEQYF. Together with reference TRBV28 and TRBJ2-7, the CDR3 gives the full variable domain: DVKVTQSSRYLVKRTGEKVFLECVQDMDHENMFWYRQDPGLGLRLIYFSYDVKMKEKGDIPEGYSVSREKKERFSLILESASTNQTSMYLCASTYAPGVHEQYFGPGTRLTVT.

The chain recombines TRBV6-2 or TRBV6-3 with TRBJ1-6; D remains unclear. This CDR3 has 16 residues. V was clipped by 6 bases and J by 2 bases, with 14 bases between them. CDR1 is MNHEY, CDR2 SVGEGT, per germline. CDR3 nucleotides: TGTGCCAGCAGGGCCCTTGGCGGGACCTATAATTCACCCCTCCACTTT. The encoded protein is CASRALGGTYNSPLHF.

The V gene is TRBV6-5, the J gene TRBJ2-7, with 11 bases fitting TRBD1. The CDR3 length is 18 residues. Trimming took 2 bases from V and 3 from J; bases not matched to a gene: 12. CDR1 is MNHEY and CDR2 is SVGAGI in the germline V gene. The CDR3 region is CASSYQKGQGAVNYEQYF. The CDR3 DNA reads as TGTGCCAGCAGTTACCAGAAAGGACAGGGGGCGGTCAACTACGAGCAGTACTTC.

CDR3 sequence (DNA): TGTGCCAGCAGTGATTGGTTTGGCTACACCTTC. Translation gives CASSDWFGYTF. The J gene is TRBJ1-2, the V gene TRBV6-1, with D unresolved. CDR1 is MNHNS and CDR2 is SASEGT in the germline V gene. This CDR3 is 11 amino acids long. The V gene lost 3 bases and the J gene lost 7 bases, with 6 bases spanning the gap.

V and J are TRBV7-9 and TRBJ2-7; 10 positions match TRBD2. Germline V gives CDR1 SEHNR, CDR2 FQNEAQ (reference sequence). This CDR3 contains 15 residues. With V trimmed by 5 bases and J by 3 bases, 7 bases remained unmatched. The CDR3, as DNA: TGTGCCAGCAGCCCGGGGACTAGCGCCTACTACGAGCAGTACTTC. Translation: CASSPGTSAYYEQYF.

The chain uses TRBV10-3 and TRBJ2-3; 10 bases line up with TRBD1. The ends lost 3 bases at V and 2 bases at J; junction bases unmatched: 5. Germline-derived CDR1 and CDR2 are ENHRY and SYGVKD. CDR3 length: 16 amino acids. CDR3 sequence reads: CAISDAGTGDTDTQYF. In DNA form, the CDR3 reads TGTGCCATCAGTGACGCCGGGACAGGGGACACAGATACGCAGTATTTT.

This sequence joins TRBV4-1 and TRBJ2-7; TRBD1 aligns across 9 bases. Per the germline V gene, CDR1 is MGHRA and CDR2 is YSYEKL. V lost 1 base to trimming and J lost 3 bases; unmatched junction nucleotides: 4. The CDR3 consists of 15 residues. CDR3 loop: CASSQAEGQGYEQYF. The CDR3 coding sequence is TGCGCCAGCAGCCAAGCAGAGGGACAGGGCTACGAGCAGTACTTC.

The rearrangement links TRBV7-8 to TRBJ2-2; tentative D call: TRBD1 (6 bases). This CDR3 is 16 amino acids long. Germline V gene lookup returns CDR1 SGHVS and CDR2 FQNEAQ. V lost 1 base and J lost 4, with 13 bases in between. The CDR3 region has the DNA TGTGCCAGCAGCTTAGGAGGCCTAGGGGGCACCGGGGAGCTGTTTTTT. Protein: CASSLGGLGGTGELFF.

At least ten counts were recorded for this clonotype. This sequence joins TRBV6-5 and TRBJ2-2, with 12 bases that match TRBD2. The CDR3 has 18 amino acids. Germline V lookup: CDR1 MNHEY, CDR2 SVGAGI. Germline trimming cut 6 bases from V and 5 bases from J; bases unmatched to any gene: 13. The CDR3 DNA reads as TGTGCCAGCAGCTTACTGAACGTCCTAGCGGGAGGGACCGGGGAGCTGTTTTTT. It specifies CASSLLNVLAGGTGELFF.

The chain combines TRBV18 with TRBJ2-1; 12 bases align to TRBD2. Germline trimming cut 0 bases from V and 8 bases from J; bases unmatched to any gene: 5. CDR3 size: 16 residues. Per germline, CDR1 KGHSH and CDR2 LQKENI. CDR3 nucleotides: TGTGCCAGCTCACCACCCACTAGCGGGAGGAAGGATGAGCAGTTCTTC. It specifies CASSPPTSGRKDEQFF.

There are a few counts of this clonotype. V usage is TRBV20-1 and J usage is TRBJ2-3; 7 bases match TRBD2. Per germline, CDR1 DFQATT and CDR2 SNEGSKA (reference sequence). V was clipped by 5 bases and J by 3 bases; unmatched bases: 14. This CDR3 comprises 16 residues. Written as DNA, the CDR3 is TGCAGTGCTTCCAGCCCAACGGGAGGTGGAACAGATACGCAGTATTTT. Translation gives CSASSPTGGGTDTQYF.

This clonotype was seen only a few times. V is TRBV7-3 and J is TRBJ2-1; no clear D. Germline lookup yields CDR1 SGHTA and CDR2 FQGTGA. Trimming pared 5 bases from V and 7 bases from J, leaving 12 bases between. CDR3 size: 13 residues. DNA for the CDR3: TGTGCCAGCAGCCCCCGCCCCAAAAATGAGCAGTTCTTC. Protein sequence: CASSPRPKNEQFF. Complete variable domain (other parts from reference TRBV7-3 and TRBJ2-1): GAGVSQTPSNKVTEKGKYVELRCDPISGHTALYWYRQSLGQGPEFLIYFQGTGAADDSGLPNDRFFAVRPEGSVSTLKIQRTERGDSAVYLCASSPRPKNEQFFGPGTRLTVL.

In this sample, this clonotype turned up a few times. The chain employs TRBV20-1 and TRBJ2-7; 8 positions agree with TRBD1. Germline CDR1 DFQATT, CDR2 SNEGSKA (reference sequence). The V segment lost 6 bases and the J segment 6 bases; nucleotides outside the gene matches: 4. This CDR3 has 11 amino acids. CDR3 residues: CSAEGTGEQYF. The DNA for the CDR3 is TGCAGTGCGGAAGGGACAGGCGAGCAGTACTTC.

The chain uses TRBV10-3 and TRBJ2-3; TRBD2 aligns across 10 bases. The CDR3 loop spans 13 amino acids. The junction had 3 bases not matched to a gene; V was cut back by 8 bases and J by 4 bases. Germline V gene data show CDR1 as ENHRY and CDR2 as SYGVKD. The CDR3 reads CAIGTSAADTQYF. The DNA for the CDR3 is TGTGCCATCGGGACTAGCGCGGCAGATACGCAGTATTTT.

V is TRBV7-3 and J is TRBJ2-3; 15 bases fit TRBD2. The CDR3 runs 18 residues. V was pared by 2 bases and J by 0 bases, with 3 bases of the junction left unmatched. Per the germline V gene, CDR1 is SGHTA and CDR2 is FQGTGA. The CDR3 sequence: CASSLAGLAGGSTDTQYF. CDR3 DNA sequence: TGTGCCAGCAGCTTAGCCGGACTAGCGGGAGGGAGCACAGATACGCAGTATTTT. The full variable domain, rest sourced from reference TRBV7-3 and TRBJ2-3, is GAGVSQTPSNKVTEKGKYVELRCDPISGHTALYWYRQSLGQGPEFLIYFQGTGAADDSGLPNDRFFAVRPEGSVSTLKIQRTERGDSAVYLCASSLAGLAGGSTDTQYFGPGTRLTVL.

This clonotype was found a few times. The V and J genes are TRBV4-1 and TRBJ2-1; 14 bases fit TRBD2. This CDR3 spans 18 amino acids. Unmatched junction bases numbered 16, after V lost 3 bases and J lost 12 bases. Germline assignment: CDR1 MGHRA and CDR2 YSYEKL. CDR3 protein: CASSHQGQTSGRASGQFF. The CDR3 coding sequence is TGCGCCAGCAGCCATCAGGGCCAGACTAGCGGGAGGGCCTCAGGGCAGTTCTTC.

The rearrangement joins TRBV9 to TRBJ2-6; D is uncertain. Germline V gene lookup returns CDR1 SGDLS and CDR2 YYNGEE. Trimming shortened V by 0 bases and J by 3 bases, and 13 bases separated the two germline ends. CDR3 length: 17 amino acids. The CDR3 loop is CASSVVGSGFGANVLTF. The CDR3 DNA reads as TGTGCCAGCAGCGTAGTTGGTTCAGGCTTTGGGGCCAACGTCCTGACTTTC.

This sequence joins TRBV13 and TRBJ2-1; 8 bases map to TRBD2. The length of the CDR3 is 17 residues. J lost 7 bases, V lost 4 bases, and 15 bases had no gene match. In germline, CDR1 is PRHDT, CDR2 FYEKMQ (reference sequence). Written as DNA, the CDR3 is TGTGCCAGCAGCTACGAACCGGGACTAGGGCTGGAAAATGAGCAGTTCTTC. The encoded protein is CASSYEPGLGLENEQFF.

This clonotype is categorized as medium-sized. The genes are TRBV29-1 and TRBJ2-1; possible D gene TRBD1, 6 bases. CDR1 and CDR2 (germline): SQVTM, ANQGSEA. Trimming removed 4 bases from V and 5 bases from J, with 18 bases in between. CDR3 size: 15 residues. CDR3 in amino acids: CSVGDPLQGNNEQFF. CDR3 in DNA: TGCAGCGTTGGGGACCCCCTCCAGGGGAACAATGAGCAGTTCTTC.

The table lists this clonotype with many counts. This chain joins TRBV28 and TRBJ1-1, with 9 bases that match TRBD1. The CDR3 extends over 15 amino acids. The trim removed 6 bases at V and 5 bases at J, leaving 10 bases unmatched. The germline V gene encodes CDR1 MDHEN and CDR2 SYDVKM. The CDR3 DNA is TGTGCCAGCAGAATGGGACAGGGTCGGAAAACTGAAGCTTTCTTT. This encodes CASRMGQGRKTEAFF.

The chain joins TRBV6-6 to TRBJ2-7; 8 bases are shared with TRBD2. V gave up 7 bases and J gave up 3 bases; unmatched junction bases: 5. Germline-derived CDR1 and CDR2 are MNHNY and SVGAGI (reference sequence). The CDR3 contains 13 residues. This CDR3 is CASNIRGGYEQYF. The CDR3 DNA sequence: TGTGCCAGCAACATTCGGGGGGGCTACGAGCAGTACTTC.

This clonotype was seen a handful of times. V and J are TRBV20-1 and TRBJ2-1; TRBD1 agrees at 10 bases. CDR1 DFQATT and CDR2 SNEGSKA come from the germline V gene (reference sequence). The CDR3 spans 13 residues. V shed 3 bases, J shed 7 bases, and the junction held 3 bases outside the gene matches. The CDR3 region has the DNA TGCAGTGCTAGTGGGGACAGGGGTAATGAGCAGTTCTTC. It translates to CSASGDRGNEQFF.